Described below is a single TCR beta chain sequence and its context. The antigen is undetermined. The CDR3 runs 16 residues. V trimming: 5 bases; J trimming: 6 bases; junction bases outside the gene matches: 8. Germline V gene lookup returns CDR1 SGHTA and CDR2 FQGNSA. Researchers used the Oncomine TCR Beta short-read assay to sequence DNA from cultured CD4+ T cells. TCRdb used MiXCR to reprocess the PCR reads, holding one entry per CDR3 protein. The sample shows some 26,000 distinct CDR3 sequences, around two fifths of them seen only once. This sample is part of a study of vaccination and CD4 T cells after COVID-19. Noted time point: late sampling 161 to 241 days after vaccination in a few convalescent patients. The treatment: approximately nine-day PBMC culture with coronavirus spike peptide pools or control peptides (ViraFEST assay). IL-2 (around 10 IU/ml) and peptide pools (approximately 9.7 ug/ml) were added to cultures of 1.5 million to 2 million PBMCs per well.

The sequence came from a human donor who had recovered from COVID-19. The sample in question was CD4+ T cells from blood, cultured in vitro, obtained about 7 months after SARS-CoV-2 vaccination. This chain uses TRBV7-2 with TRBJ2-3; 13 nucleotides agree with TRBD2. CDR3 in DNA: TGTGCCAGCAGCCTCCAGGGGACTAGCGGGGTGGATACGCAGTATTTT. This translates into CASSLQGTSGVDTQYF.